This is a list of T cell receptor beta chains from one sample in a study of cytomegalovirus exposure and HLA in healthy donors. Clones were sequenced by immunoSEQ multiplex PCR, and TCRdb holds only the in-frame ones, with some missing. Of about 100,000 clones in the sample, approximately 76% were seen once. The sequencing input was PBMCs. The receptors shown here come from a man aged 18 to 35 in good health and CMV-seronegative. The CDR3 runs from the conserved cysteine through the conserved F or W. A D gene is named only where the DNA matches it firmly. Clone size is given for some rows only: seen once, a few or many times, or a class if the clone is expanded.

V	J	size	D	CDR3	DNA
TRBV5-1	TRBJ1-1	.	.	CASSHGTGDTEAFF	TGCGCCAGCAGCCACGGGACGGGGGACACTGAAGCTTTCTTT
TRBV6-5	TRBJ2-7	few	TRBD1	CASSSGQGHEQYF	TGTGCCAGCAGCTCCGGACAGGGCCACGAGCAGTACTTC
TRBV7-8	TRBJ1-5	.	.	CASSSKGAGQPQHF	TGTGCCAGCAGCTCGAAGGGAGCGGGTCAGCCCCAGCATTTT
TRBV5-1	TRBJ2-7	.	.	CASSLAKGDYEQYF	TGCGCCAGCAGCTTGGCCAAGGGGGACTACGAGCAGTACTTC
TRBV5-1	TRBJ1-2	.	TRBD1	CASSSLRTGEVNYGYTF	TGCGCCAGCAGCTCGCTACGAACAGGGGAGGTGAACTATGGCTACACCTTC
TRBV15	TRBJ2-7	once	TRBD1	CATSREMRGQGTYEQYF	TGTGCCACCAGCAGAGAAATGAGGGGGCAGGGGACCTACGAGCAGTACTTC
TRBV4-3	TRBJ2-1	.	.	CASSLKSGSVNEQFF	TGCGCCAGCAGCCTGAAGTCGGGGTCAGTAAATGAGCAGTTCTTC
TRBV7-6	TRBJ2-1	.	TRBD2	CASSVAGVWGGTYNEQFF	TGTGCCAGCAGCGTGGCGGGAGTCTGGGGGGGGACCTACAATGAGCAGTTCTTC
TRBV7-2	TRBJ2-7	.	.	CASSLRTDYEQYF	TGTGCCAGCAGCTTAAGGACAGACTACGAGCAGTACTTC
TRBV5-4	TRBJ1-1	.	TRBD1	CASSHGQAMNTEAFF	TGTGCCAGCAGCCACGGACAGGCCATGAACACTGAAGCTTTCTTT
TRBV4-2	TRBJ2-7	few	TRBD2	CASSQESSGGYEQYF	TGTGCCAGCAGCCAAGAATCCAGCGGGGGCTACGAGCAGTACTTC
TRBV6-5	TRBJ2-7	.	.	CASSYSGRNEQYF	TGTGCCAGCAGTTACTCGGGCAGGAACGAGCAGTACTTC
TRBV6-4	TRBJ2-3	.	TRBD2	CASSEGTSGGADTQYF	TGTGCCAGCAGTGAAGGGACTAGCGGGGGGGCAGATACGCAGTATTTT
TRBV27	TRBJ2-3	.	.	CASKPAQRGDTQYF	TGTGCCAGCAAGCCTGCACAGAGGGGGGATACGCAGTATTTT
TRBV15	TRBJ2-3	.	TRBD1	CATSTWTGAWDTQYF	TGTGCCACCAGCACCTGGACAGGGGCCTGGGATACGCAGTATTTT
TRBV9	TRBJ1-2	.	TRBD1	CASSGGQGRFNYGYTF	TGTGCCAGCAGCGGGGGACAGGGGCGTTTTAACTATGGCTACACCTTC
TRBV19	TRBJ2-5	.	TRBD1	CASSMVTGGETQYF	TGTGCCAGTAGTATGGTGACAGGGGGAGAGACCCAGTACTTC
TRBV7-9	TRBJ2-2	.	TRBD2	CASSSPGGWAYTGELFF	TGTGCCAGCAGCTCCCCGGGAGGGTGGGCGTACACCGGGGAGCTGTTTTTT
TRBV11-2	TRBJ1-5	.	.	CASSANPGDNQPQHF	TGTGCCAGCAGCGCAAACCCAGGTGACAATCAGCCCCAGCATTTT